This T cell receptor (beta chain) was recorded in a study of identical twins. Notes on the study in general: Twins shared beta out-of-frame sequences in excess, but this excess was weaker. The authors drew conclusions from cross-sectional statistical analysis rather than following the same donors.

CDR3 length equals 14 residues. V lost 6 bases to trimming and J lost 1 base, with 10 bases between them. Germline CDR1 and CDR2: SNHLY and FYNNEI. Remarks on this clonotype: No antigen is known for it.

Unique molecular identifiers were present on the cDNA, which also gained a universal primer site by template switching. MiXCR, applied by TCRdb to the 5' RACE reads, yields one record per CDR3 protein. The sample holds around 530,000 distinct CDR3 sequences, 15% seen once. In every case, the donor was a healthy Caucasian. In addition, the sample was reused for a study of yellow fever vaccine responses in identical twins.

This TCR came from a woman aged 18-35 years in good health. The specimen was CD4+ T cells sorted from blood. The chain employs TRBV2 and TRBJ1-5; tentative D call: TRBD1 (6 bases). CDR3 region: CASRGGTSNQPQHF. Written as DNA, the CDR3 is TGTGCCAGCAGGGGGGGGACAAGCAATCAGCCCCAGCATTTT.